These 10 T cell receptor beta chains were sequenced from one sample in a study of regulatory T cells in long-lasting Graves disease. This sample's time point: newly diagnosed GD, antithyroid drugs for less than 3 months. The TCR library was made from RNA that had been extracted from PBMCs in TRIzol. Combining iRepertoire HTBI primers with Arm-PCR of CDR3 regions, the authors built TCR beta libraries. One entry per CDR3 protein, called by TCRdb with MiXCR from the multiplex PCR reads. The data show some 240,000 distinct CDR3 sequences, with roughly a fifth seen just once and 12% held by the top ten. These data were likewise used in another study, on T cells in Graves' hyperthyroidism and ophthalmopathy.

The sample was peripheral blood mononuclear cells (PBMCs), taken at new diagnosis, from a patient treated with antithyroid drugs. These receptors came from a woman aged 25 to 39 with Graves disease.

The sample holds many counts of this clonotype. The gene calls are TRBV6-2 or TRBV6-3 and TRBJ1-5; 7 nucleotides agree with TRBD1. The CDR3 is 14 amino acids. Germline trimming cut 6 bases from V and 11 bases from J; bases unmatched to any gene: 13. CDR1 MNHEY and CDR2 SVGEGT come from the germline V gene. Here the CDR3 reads CASRIGQERGTQHF. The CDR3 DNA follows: TGTGCCAGCAGAATAGGACAGGAGCGGGGGACCCAGCATTTT.

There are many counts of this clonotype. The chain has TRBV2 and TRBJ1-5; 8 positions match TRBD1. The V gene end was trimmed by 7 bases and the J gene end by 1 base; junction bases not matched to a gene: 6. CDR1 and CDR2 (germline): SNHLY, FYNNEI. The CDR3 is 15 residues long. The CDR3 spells CASTFGQGSNQPQHF. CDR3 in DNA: TGTGCCAGCACCTTCGGACAGGGAAGCAATCAGCCCCAGCATTTT.

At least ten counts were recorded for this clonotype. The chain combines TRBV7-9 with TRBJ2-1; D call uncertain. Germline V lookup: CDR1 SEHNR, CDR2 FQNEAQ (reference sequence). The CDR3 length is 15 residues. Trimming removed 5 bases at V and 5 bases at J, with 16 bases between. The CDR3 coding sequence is TGTGCCAGCAGCGCGGCTAGGGTCGAGAACAATGAGCAGTTCTTC. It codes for CASSAARVENNEQFF.

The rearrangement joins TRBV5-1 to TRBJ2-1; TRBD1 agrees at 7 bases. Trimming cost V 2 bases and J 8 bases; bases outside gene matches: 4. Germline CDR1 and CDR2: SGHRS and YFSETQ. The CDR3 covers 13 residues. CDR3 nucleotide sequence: TGCGCCAGCAGCTTACAGGGGCACTATGAGCAGTTCTTC. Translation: CASSLQGHYEQFF.

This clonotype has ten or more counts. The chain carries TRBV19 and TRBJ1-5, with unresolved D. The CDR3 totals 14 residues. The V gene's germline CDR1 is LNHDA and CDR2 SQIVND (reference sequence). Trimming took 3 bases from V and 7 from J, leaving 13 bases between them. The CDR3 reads CASSIGWGGQPQHF. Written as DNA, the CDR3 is TGTGCCAGTAGTATTGGATGGGGAGGCCAGCCCCAGCATTTT.

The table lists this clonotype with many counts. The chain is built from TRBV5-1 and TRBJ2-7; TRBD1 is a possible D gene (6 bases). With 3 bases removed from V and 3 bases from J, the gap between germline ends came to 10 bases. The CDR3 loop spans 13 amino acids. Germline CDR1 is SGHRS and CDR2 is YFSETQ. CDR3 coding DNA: TGCGCCAGCAGCTCGGACAGAATCTACGAGCAGTACTTC. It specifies CASSSDRIYEQYF.

CDR3 coding DNA: TGTGCCAGCAGTTACGGGCTACACGAGCAGTTCTTC. The encoded protein is CASSYGLHEQFF. The V call is TRBV6-5, the J call TRBJ2-1; D is undetermined. Trimming pared 2 bases from V and 10 bases from J, leaving 9 bases between. The germline gives CDR1 MNHEY, CDR2 SVGAGI. The CDR3 runs to 12 residues.

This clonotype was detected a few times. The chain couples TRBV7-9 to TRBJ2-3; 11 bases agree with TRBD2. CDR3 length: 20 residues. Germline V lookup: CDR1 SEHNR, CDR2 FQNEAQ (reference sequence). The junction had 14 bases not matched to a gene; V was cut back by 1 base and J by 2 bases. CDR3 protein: CASSLGSVPTSGADTDTQYF. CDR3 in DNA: TGTGCCAGCAGCTTAGGTTCGGTCCCGACTAGCGGGGCCGACACAGATACGCAGTATTTT.

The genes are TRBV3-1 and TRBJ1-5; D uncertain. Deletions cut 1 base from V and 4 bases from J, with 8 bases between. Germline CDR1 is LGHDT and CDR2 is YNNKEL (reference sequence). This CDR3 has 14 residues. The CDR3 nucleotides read TGTGCCAGCAGCCAAGCTGGTCCAAATCAGCCCCAGCATTTT. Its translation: CASSQAGPNQPQHF.

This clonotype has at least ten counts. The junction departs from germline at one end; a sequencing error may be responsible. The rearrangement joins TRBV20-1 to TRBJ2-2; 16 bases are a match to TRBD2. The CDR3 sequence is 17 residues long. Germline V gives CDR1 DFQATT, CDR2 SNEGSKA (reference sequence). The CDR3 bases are TGCAGTGCCGCCCCGGGACTAGCGGGAGGGAACGCCGGGGAGCTGTTTTTT. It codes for CSAAPGLAGGNAGELFF.